This TCR beta chain was sequenced in a study of PD-L1 blockade in urothelial cancer (TCRdb year 2017). Turning to the overall study: All patients started therapy around 2014 and received atezolizumab 1,200 mg intravenously every 3 weeks. Blood samples were analyzed 3 weeks after the start of treatment (second dose) and 6 weeks after the start of treatment. About 90% of the 29 patients were males with bladder-origin urothelial cancer, and about 65% of the roughly 30 reported a prior smoking history. Twenty-nine patients had pretreatment blood TCR-seq, about 24 had at least one posttreatment blood collection, and about 24 had tumor TCR-seq. An exploratory multi-omic analysis was conducted of the somatic, immune and clinical correlates of response to PD-L1 blockade with atezolizumab in urothelial cancer. Patients had an ECOG performance status of 0 or 1 and had received between 0 and 3 prior chemotherapy regimens. About 10 patients achieved durable clinical benefit and some 20 did not. Durable clinical benefit was defined as progression-free survival longer than 6 months, and TCR features were also tested against progression-free and overall survival. In the same patients who had TCR sequencing, pretreatment tumors also underwent whole exome sequencing and RNA sequencing. TCR sequencing covered pretreatment tumor samples and matched, serially collected peripheral blood taken before and after atezolizumab treatment. A median of roughly 140,000 T cells and around 81,000 unique TCRs was obtained from blood samples, and a median clonality of 0.080 was observed.

The CDR3 has 19 amino acids, counting the end cysteine and phenylalanine. Only the CDR3 DNA is retained, 57 bases long and in frame from the first base. Relative to germline, V is missing 0 bases and J is missing 0 bases, with 6 bases of the junction outside any gene match. From the germline V gene, CDR1 is SGHDN and CDR2 is FVKESK. For this clone: Its recognized antigen is unknown. It has no much larger one-base neighbor in the sample; base qualities were not kept.

To estimate absolute template abundance from read counts, synthetic TCR analog templates were spiked into each PCR. Using the immunoSEQ assay, TCRbeta CDR3 regions were amplified from genomic DNA with bias-controlled V and J gene primers. Rearranged TCRbeta segments were sequenced at approximately 20X coverage. The original methods were these. Clustering was used to correct sequencing errors, and CDR3s were annotated against IMGT to assign V, D and J genes. Out-of-frame and stop-codon sequences were excluded, and only productive TCRbeta rearrangements were used in downstream analyses. Clonality was computed as one minus Shannon entropy normalized by the log of the number of unique productive sequences. Fisher's exact test with Benjamini-Hochberg correction, using a cutoff of adjusted p below 0.01, was how clones that differed between time points or between blood and tumor were identified. Not all clones reach the TCRdb copy of this immuneACCESS table, which keeps in-frame sequences only. Checked studies attribute under half of the gap to unresolved V genes and leave the rest unexplained. D and trimming come from the DNA, and the V and J calls and clone size come from that table. Recorded for this sample are 60,000 to 75,000 clones; 86% of them occurred a single time. The top ten clones comprise 14% to 15% of the sample.

General findings and caveats noted by the study authors: Because the sample size was small (n ≈ 30) and many exploratory analyses were performed, the results are intended to be hypothesis-generating. Greater expansion of tumor-associated TCR clones in peripheral blood 3 weeks after the start of treatment was observed in patients with durable benefit (n ≈ 22, p = 0.022). A pretreatment peripheral blood TCR clonality below the median was linked to improved progression-free and overall survival.

This specimen's time point label, per the study, means: pretreatment peripheral blood. The cohort comprised approximately 30 patients with locally advanced or metastatic urothelial carcinoma treated at Memorial Sloan Kettering on a trial protocol. Peripheral blood mononuclear cells were collected from each patient pretreatment and during treatment, giving between 1 and 8 total time points per patient. The Qiagen DNeasy Blood extraction kit was used to purify genomic DNA from total PBMCs and from tumor samples. PBMCs were collected pretreatment and during treatment, and were isolated and stored as previously described.

The sequence links TRBV14 to TRBJ2-1, with TRBD2 identical over 12 junction bases. This specimen consisted of PBMCs, obtained around atezolizumab (anti-PD-L1) treatment. This clonotype was sampled from a man between 60 and 75 years old with urothelial cancer. The CDR3 here reads CASSQEWTSGVSSYNEQFF. The DNA sequence is TGTGCCAGCAGCCAAGAGTGGACTAGCGGGGTGAGCTCCTACAATGAGCAGTTCTTC.